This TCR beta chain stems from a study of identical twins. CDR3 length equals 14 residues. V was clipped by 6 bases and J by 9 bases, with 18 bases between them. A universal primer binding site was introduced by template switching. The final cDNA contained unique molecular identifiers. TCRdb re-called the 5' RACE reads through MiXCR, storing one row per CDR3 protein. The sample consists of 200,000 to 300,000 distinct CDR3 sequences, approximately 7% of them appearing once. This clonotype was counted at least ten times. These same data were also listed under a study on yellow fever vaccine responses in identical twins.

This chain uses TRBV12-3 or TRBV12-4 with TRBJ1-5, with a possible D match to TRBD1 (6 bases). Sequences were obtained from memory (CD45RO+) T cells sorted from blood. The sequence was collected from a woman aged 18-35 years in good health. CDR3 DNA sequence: TGTGCCAGCAGCCAAACTAGGGGGAAGTCGCCCCAGCATTTT. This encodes CASSQTRGKSPQHF.